The rows below give T cell receptor beta chains drawn from one sample of a study of T cell responses to AZD1222 COVID-19 vaccine. Profiling relied on immunoSEQ multiplex PCR, and the TCRdb table lists in-frame clones only, not all of them. The sample contains over 110,000 clones, 80% to 95% of which appear only once. Material: peripheral blood, obtained on day 0 of AZD1222 vaccination. Source of these receptors: an adult in good health. CDR3s include the opening cysteine and the closing phenylalanine or tryptophan. A D gene is named only where the DNA matches it firmly. Not all rows give a size; the values are once, few, many and, for expanded clones, a class.

V	D	length	J	size	CDR3	DNA
TRBV30	.	16	TRBJ1-3	.	CAWNPGRVSSGNTIYF	TGTGCCTGGAACCCGGGGAGGGTGAGCTCTGGAAACACCATATATTTT
TRBV5-6	.	14	TRBJ2-5	once	CASSGTGMGGTQYF	TGTGCCAGCAGCGGAACAGGGATGGGGGGGACCCAGTACTTC
TRBV5-5	.	14	TRBJ2-7	.	CASSLGGGSYEQYF	TGTGCCAGCAGCTTAGGGGGAGGGAGTTACGAGCAGTACTTC
TRBV27	TRBD1	18	TRBJ2-1	.	CASSLLDRVVAIPKEQFF	TGTGCCAGCAGTCTCCTGGACAGGGTGGTAGCGATCCCTAAGGAGCAGTTCTTC
TRBV28	.	13	TRBJ1-1	.	CASSLARSTEAFF	TGTGCCAGCAGTTTAGCTCGGAGCACTGAAGCTTTCTTT
TRBV11-2	.	14	TRBJ2-7	few	CASSLVGVLGEQYF	TGTGCCAGCAGCTTAGTTGGGGTTCTGGGCGAGCAGTACTTC
TRBV7-3	TRBD1	14	TRBJ2-1	.	CASSVDRTYNEQFF	TGTGCCAGCAGCGTGGACAGGACGTACAATGAGCAGTTCTTC
TRBV5-1	.	13	TRBJ1-5	.	CASSLMGPGPQHF	TGCGCCAGCAGCTTGATGGGCCCTGGGCCCCAGCATTTT
TRBV9	.	13	TRBJ2-1	.	CASSVAVTRAQFF	TGTGCCAGCAGCGTAGCAGTTACCCGAGCGCAGTTCTTC
TRBV10-3	.	17	TRBJ2-7	.	CAISDPWDSGDSYEQYF	TGTGCCATCAGTGACCCCTGGGATAGCGGTGACTCCTACGAGCAGTACTTC
TRBV3-1/TRBV3-2	.	16	TRBJ1-2	.	CASSQHAGSRAGGYTF	TGTGCCAGCAGCCAACATGCAGGGAGTCGTGCTGGGGGCTACACCTTC
TRBV1	.	18	TRBJ2-7	.	CTSSHREPKGLAGDEQYF	TGCACCAGCAGCCATAGAGAACCGAAGGGGCTAGCGGGAGACGAGCAGTACTTC
TRBV21-1	.	14	TRBJ1-2	few	CASSPGQGWGGYTF	TGTGCCAGCAGCCCGGGACAGGGCTGGGGTGGCTACACCTTC
TRBV4-1	TRBD2	16	TRBJ2-3	.	CASSLGLAGTMGTQYF	TGCGCCAGCAGCCTCGGACTAGCGGGGACGATGGGTACGCAGTATTTT
TRBV6-2/TRBV6-3	TRBD1	14	TRBJ1-2	few	CASRYARDSYGYTF	TGTGCCAGCAGGTACGCAAGGGACAGTTATGGCTACACCTTC
TRBV5-6	TRBD1	15	TRBJ2-7	.	CASSPYGTGNFEQYF	TGTGCCAGCAGCCCGTACGGGACAGGGAATTTCGAGCAGTACTTC
TRBV20-1	TRBD1	13	TRBJ2-2	.	CSANDRDGGELFF	TGCAGTGCTAATGACAGGGATGGAGGGGAGCTGTTTTTT
TRBV5-1	TRBD1	15	TRBJ2-7	.	CASSLGRTGGYEQYF	TGCGCCAGCAGCTTGGGGCGGACAGGGGGGTACGAGCAGTACTTC
TRBV5-1	.	13	TRBJ1-2	.	CASSLAVRTGYTF	TGCGCCAGCAGCTTGGCCGTACGGACCGGCTACACCTTC
TRBV7-9	.	12	TRBJ1-6	.	CASSPDNSPLHF	TGTGCCAGCAGCCCCGATAATTCACCCCTCCACTTT
TRBV28	.	13	TRBJ2-3	.	CATSSALLNTQYF	TGTGCCACCTCCTCCGCGCTTTTAAATACGCAGTATTTT
TRBV5-1	.	14	TRBJ2-5	.	CASSHRDTGETQYF	TGCGCCAGCAGCCACCGGGATACTGGGGAGACCCAGTACTTC
TRBV5-1	.	15	TRBJ1-6	few	CASTEAGDPSSPLHF	TGCGCCAGCACCGAGGCGGGGGACCCAAGTTCACCCCTCCACTTT
TRBV29-1	.	15	TRBJ2-3	.	CSVGRTGGVVDTQYF	TGCAGCGTCGGAAGGACAGGAGGGGTGGTAGATACGCAGTATTTT
TRBV5-1	.	15	TRBJ1-1	.	CASSGSGPRNTEAFF	TGCGCCAGCAGCGGGTCGGGACCGAGGAACACTGAAGCTTTCTTT
TRBV11-3	.	15	TRBJ1-3	.	CASSLASFSGNTIYF	TGTGCCAGCAGCTTAGCGTCATTCTCTGGAAACACCATATATTTT
TRBV27	.	14	TRBJ2-3	.	CASSLVASTDTQYF	TGTGCCAGCAGTTTGGTAGCGAGCACAGATACGCAGTATTTT
TRBV28	.	12	TRBJ2-7	.	CASSPPFNEQYF	TGTGCCAGCAGTCCCCCGTTCAACGAGCAGTACTTC
TRBV5-1	.	16	TRBJ2-7	once	CASSLGFGTDFYEQYF	TGCGCCAGCAGCTTGGGATTTGGCACGGACTTCTACGAGCAGTACTTC
TRBV4-2	.	14	TRBJ2-5	.	CASSQEYGWETQYF	TGTGCCAGCAGCCAAGAATACGGGTGGGAGACCCAGTACTTC
TRBV5-4	.	15	TRBJ1-1	once	CASSLVRGENTEAFF	TGTGCCAGCAGCTTGGTAAGGGGCGAGAACACTGAAGCTTTCTTT
TRBV14	.	14	TRBJ2-1	.	CASSLRDPYNEQFF	TGTGCCAGCAGCCTCCGGGACCCCTACAATGAGCAGTTCTTC
TRBV28	.	15	TRBJ2-3	.	CASSSQDLSYDTQYF	TGTGCCAGTTCGAGCCAGGACCTATCCTACGATACGCAGTATTTT
TRBV2	.	13	TRBJ1-3	.	CASTGGAGNTIYF	TGTGCCAGCACGGGGGGTGCTGGAAACACCATATATTTT
TRBV6-5	TRBD1	16	TRBJ1-1	once	CASSYLYRGGNTEAFF	TGTGCCAGCAGTTACTTATACAGGGGAGGGAACACTGAAGCTTTCTTT
TRBV18	TRBD2	17	TRBJ2-7	.	CASSRLGSGRLYYEQYF	TGTGCCAGCTCCCGACTAGGGAGCGGGAGGCTCTACTACGAGCAGTACTTC
TRBV30	.	14	TRBJ1-2	.	CAWTPDGFLYGYTF	TGTGCCTGGACACCCGACGGGTTTCTCTATGGCTACACCTTC
TRBV7-9	.	18	TRBJ1-3	.	CASSLLSGGEDSGNTIYF	TGTGCCAGCAGCTTGCTTAGTGGGGGCGAGGATTCTGGAAACACCATATATTTT
TRBV5-4	TRBD2	16	TRBJ2-3	once	CASSLGLAGQTDTQYF	TGTGCCAGCAGCCTTGGACTAGCGGGACAGACAGATACGCAGTATTTT
TRBV11-1	.	13	TRBJ2-3	.	CASSLGGTDTQYF	TGTGCCAGCAGCTTAGGTGGAACAGATACGCAGTATTTT
TRBV28	TRBD2	14	TRBJ2-5	.	CASSFGGNQETQYF	TGTGCCAGCAGTTTCGGGGGGAACCAAGAGACCCAGTACTTC
TRBV6-1	TRBD1	15	TRBJ2-7	.	CASSEDGTGAYEQYF	TGTGCCAGCAGTGAAGATGGGACAGGGGCCTACGAGCAGTACTTC
TRBV4-1	.	14	TRBJ1-1	once	CASSQAGADTEAFF	TGCGCCAGCAGCCAAGCGGGTGCGGACACTGAAGCTTTCTTT